The T cell receptor (beta chain) described here comes from a study of regulatory T cells in long-lasting Graves disease. Described time point: newly diagnosed GD, antithyroid drugs for less than 3 months. Extracted RNA from PBMCs served as the source of the TCR library. Patients met American Thyroid Association criteria for Graves' disease. Broader study findings: TRBV28, TRBJ1-2 and TRBJ2-5 were segments that persistent disease favored.

This clonotype was observed at least ten times. Its specificity is unknown. The junction differs from germline at one of its ends, possibly a read error. Assembly of TCR beta libraries relied on iRepertoire HTBI primers together with Arm-PCR of CDR3 regions. TCRdb processed the multiplex PCR reads anew with MiXCR; each CDR3 protein has one entry. The table shows about 560,000 distinct CDR3 sequences, with roughly a sixth occurring only once. CDR1 and CDR2 from the germline V gene are LGHNT and FRNRAP. The CDR3 has 14 residues. These data were also reused for a study on T cells in Graves' hyperthyroidism and ophthalmopathy.

The J gene is TRBJ1-1, the V gene TRBV12-5, with TRBD1 matching over 10 bases. The clonotype was recovered from a man younger than 35 with Graves disease. Here the sequenced sample was peripheral blood mononuclear cells (PBMCs), taken at new diagnosis, from a patient treated with antithyroid drugs. The CDR3 sequence: CASALGTGVTEAFF. The DNA of the CDR3 is TGTGCTAGTGCTTTGGGGACAGGGGTAACTGAAGCTTTCTTT.